The clone carrying this TCR beta chain has more than one count but fewer than ten. Its antigen is as yet unknown. TCRdb itself ran the 5' RACE reads through MiXCR, one entry per CDR3 protein. Here the sample spans around 480,000 distinct CDR3 sequences, about 14% being singletons. V gave up 1 base and J gave up 5 bases, with 8 bases separating them. There are 13 residues in the CDR3. Per the germline V gene, CDR1 is LNHNV and CDR2 is YYDKDF (reference sequence). The sample comes from a study of identical twins. Findings of the study overall: Out-of-frame alpha sequences common to twins exhibited a surplus of low generation probability. Weaker excess twin sharing was seen among beta out-of-frame sequences. Insertions ran lower in abundant cord blood beta clonotypes, though not in memory repertoires. Models came in too low on out-of-frame TCR alpha sharing in monozygotic twins.

This sample also belongs to another study, concerning yellow fever vaccine responses in identical twins.

The TCR was taken from a woman aged 18-29 years in good health. Sequencing was done on a sample of CD4+ T cells sorted from blood. The V and J genes are TRBV15 and TRBJ2-5; D gene ambiguous. This chain's CDR3 is CATSRARRETQYF. The CDR3 coding sequence is TGTGCCACCAGCAGAGCGCGTCGGGAGACCCAGTACTTC.